The 23 T cell receptor beta chains below were found in one sample sequenced in a study of Graves' ophthalmopathy and Graves' hyperthyroidism. Amplified TCR beta CDR3 regions were obtained using RNA transcripts as template. Second-round multiplex PCR came after a first-round RT-PCR that employed HTBI primers. TCRdb re-called the multiplex PCR reads with MiXCR, one entry per CDR3 protein. The sample consists of 200,000 to 250,000 distinct CDR3 sequences, around 50% of them appearing once. Sequencing used peripheral blood. The receptors were gathered from an adult man with Graves' ophthalmopathy.

The chain is built from TRBV7-8 and TRBJ1-2, with a weak D call TRBD1 (6 bases). The germline V gene has CDR1 SGHVS and CDR2 FQNEAQ. V lost 5 bases and J lost 8, with 27 bases in between. This CDR3 region has 17 residues. CDR3 coding DNA: TGTGCCAGCAGCCCTCAGACAGGCTCCGGTTCCGGAAAGGGCTACACCTTC. This encodes CASSPQTGSGSGKGYTF.

V gene TRBV5-1 combines with J gene TRBJ1-1, with D possibly matching TRBD1 (5 bases). In germline, CDR1 is SGHRS, CDR2 YFSETQ. CDR3 size: 14 residues. The V end lost 4 bases, the J end lost 0 bases, and 10 bases lay between the germline ends. CDR3 residues: CASSHGTMNTEAFF. CDR3 coding DNA: TGCGCCAGCAGCCACGGGACCATGAACACTGAAGCTTTCTTT.

This clonotype was detected many times. This chain uses TRBV29-1 with TRBJ2-7, with a weak D call TRBD1 (6 bases). This CDR3 has 11 amino acids. V lost 6 bases, J lost 6 bases, and 12 bases lay in between. CDR1 and CDR2 from the germline V gene are SQVTM and ANQGSEA. This CDR3 reads CSVGRGSEQYF. CDR3 DNA sequence: TGCAGCGTGGGCAGGGGATCCGAGCAGTACTTC.

The chain is built from TRBV4-1 and TRBJ2-7; tentatively, D is TRBD2 (6 bases). The CDR3 is 15 residues long. Trimming cost V 0 bases and J 3 bases, with 12 bases left between them. Germline loops: CDR1 MGHRA, CDR2 YSYEKL. Here the CDR3 reads CASSQDTAGSYEQYF. The CDR3 DNA reads TGCGCCAGCAGCCAAGACACGGCGGGAAGCTACGAGCAGTACTTC.

CDR3 nucleotide sequence: TGTGCCAGCAGCTGGACAGGGGAAGATTATGGCTACACCTTC. This encodes CASSWTGEDYGYTF. The chain couples TRBV5-4 to TRBJ1-2, with 9 bases matching TRBD1. Germline lookup yields CDR1 SGHNT and CDR2 YYREEE (reference sequence). The CDR3 runs to 14 residues. V gave up 3 bases and J gave up 5 bases; unmatched junction bases: 5.

A few counts support this clonotype. V gene TRBV29-1 combines with J gene TRBJ2-7; the D call may be TRBD1 or TRBD2 (5 bases each). V was pared by 6 bases and J by 9 bases, with 21 bases between. CDR3 size: 13 residues. Germline CDR1 SQVTM, CDR2 ANQGSEA. The CDR3 DNA sequence: TGCAGCGTCTGGGGGACGGAACTCTTCGGGCAGTACTTC. Its translation: CSVWGTELFGQYF.

The chain recombines TRBV5-5 with TRBJ2-2; 9 nucleotides line up with TRBD1. J was trimmed by 2 bases and V by 1 base; bases with no gene match: 3. Germline V CDR1 and CDR2: SGHKS, YYEKEE (reference sequence). The CDR3 covers 16 residues. The CDR3 is CASSLTQGANTGELFF. The CDR3, as DNA: TGTGCCAGCAGCTTGACACAGGGGGCTAACACCGGGGAGCTGTTTTTT.

The rearrangement joins TRBV7-3 to TRBJ2-5; 8 bases are a match to TRBD2. The CDR3 totals 16 residues. Germline trimming cut 3 bases from V and 5 bases from J; bases unmatched to any gene: 11. Germline V gene data show CDR1 as SGHTA and CDR2 as FQGTGA. The CDR3 nucleotides are TGTGCCAGCAGCTTGACGTTAGCAAGCGGGAGTGAGACCCAGTACTTC. It translates to CASSLTLASGSETQYF. The whole variable domain, remainder taken from reference TRBV7-3 and TRBJ2-5, is GAGVSQTPSNKVTEKGKYVELRCDPISGHTALYWYRQSLGQGPEFLIYFQGTGAADDSGLPNDRFFAVRPEGSVSTLKIQRTERGDSAVYLCASSLTLASGSETQYFGPGTRLLVL.

This clonotype turned up a few times. The chain is built from TRBV28 and TRBJ2-5, with 8 bases matching TRBD1. The CDR3 has 16 amino acids. Germline loops: CDR1 MDHEN, CDR2 SYDVKM. Trimming took 6 bases from V and 5 from J; bases not matched to a gene: 14. DNA for the CDR3: TGTGCCAGCAGCGGCCAACCGGGACAGGTGGGGGAGACCCAGTACTTC. Translated: CASSGQPGQVGETQYF.

Concerning this clonotype itself: Its ends do not fully match the called genes, so a read error is possible. The V gene is TRBV14, the J gene TRBJ2-3; 11 bases agree with TRBD2. Per the germline V gene, CDR1 is SGHDN and CDR2 is FVKESK. This CDR3 spans 16 amino acids. The CDR3 coding sequence is TGTGCCAGCAGCCCCCTAGCGGGGGGAAGCACAGATGCGCAGTATTTT. As protein: CASSPLAGGSTDAQYF. The full variable domain, completed using reference TRBV14 and TRBJ2-3, is EAGVTQFPSHSVIEKGQTVTLRCDPISGHDNLYWYRRVMGKEIKFLLHFVKESKQDESGMPNNRFLAERTGGTYSTLKVQPAELEDSGVYFCASSPLAGGSTDAQYFGPGTRLTVL.

The chain carries TRBV14 and TRBJ1-2; TRBD1 agrees at 10 bases. Germline V gives CDR1 SGHDN, CDR2 FVKESK. The CDR3 contains 18 residues. J gave up 4 bases and V 0 bases, and 11 bases lay outside the gene matches. In nucleotides, the CDR3 is TGTGCCAGCAGCCAAGATCTGGACCGGACAGGGGGAATCTATGGCTACACCTTC. Amino acids: CASSQDLDRTGGIYGYTF.

This clonotype was seen more than once but under ten times. The V gene is TRBV29-1, the J gene TRBJ2-5; 9 bases align to TRBD1. V dropped 5 bases and J dropped 4; count of bases not matched to a gene: 2. The CDR3 runs to 12 residues. CDR1 and CDR2 (germline): SQVTM, ANQGSEA. DNA for the CDR3: TGCAGCGTTCGGACAGGGGCAGAGACCCAGTACTTC. Residues: CSVRTGAETQYF.

The rearrangement links TRBV5-8 to TRBJ2-2, with 9 positions matching TRBD1. V lost 7 bases and J lost 4; bases outside the gene matches: 5. CDR3 length: 14 amino acids. CDR1 SGHTS and CDR2 YDEGEE come from the germline V gene. Here the CDR3 DNA reads TGTGCCAGCGTCGACAGGGGGGGCACCGGGGAGCTGTTTTTT. Protein product: CASVDRGGTGELFF.

V gene TRBV2 combines with J gene TRBJ2-7, with TRBD2 matching 9 bases. The germline V gene has CDR1 SNHLY and CDR2 FYNNEI. V shed 10 bases and J 8 bases; nucleotides not matched to a gene: 12. The CDR3 runs to 13 residues. CDR3 amino acids: CATRAGGPSQQYF. In nucleotides, the CDR3 is TGTGCCACCAGAGCGGGAGGCCCATCTCAGCAGTACTTC.

This clonotype was seen a few times. The rearrangement uses TRBV9 and TRBJ1-5, with D maybe TRBD1 (6 bases). The CDR3 is made up of 15 amino acids. The germline V gene has CDR1 SGDLS and CDR2 YYNGEE. V lost 1 base and J lost 6, with 14 bases in between. This CDR3 is CASSVSGGGGQPQHF. The CDR3 bases are TGTGCCAGCAGCGTATCGGGAGGGGGTGGTCAGCCCCAGCATTTT.

This clonotype came up many times. The chain has TRBV15 and TRBJ1-2; D might be TRBD1 (6 bases). The ends were cut back, 4 bases at V and 8 bases at J, with 11 bases in the middle. The CDR3 extends over 12 amino acids. Per the germline V gene, CDR1 is LNHNV and CDR2 is YYDKDF (reference sequence). The CDR3 nucleotides read TGTGCCACCAGCATGCGAGGGGGAGGCTACACCTTC. This codes for CATSMRGGGYTF.

To note about this clonotype: Given a much more abundant clone one base away, this may be a read error. J is TRBJ2-7 and V is TRBV7-2, with D perhaps given as TRBD1 or TRBD2 (6 bases each). Per the germline V gene, CDR1 is SGHTA and CDR2 is FQGNSA. This CDR3 contains 14 residues. CDR3 nucleotide sequence: TGTGTCAGCAGCCAAACAGGGAGGACCTACGAGCAGTACTTC. Protein: CVSSQTGRTYEQYF.

The sample holds a few counts of this clonotype. The chain couples TRBV5-8 to TRBJ1-5; 8 positions agree with TRBD1. CDR1 SGHTS and CDR2 YDEGEE come from the germline V gene. This CDR3 is 13 amino acids long. Trimming at V came to 4 bases and at J to 14 bases, leaving 11 bases not matched to a gene. CDR3 nucleotides: TGTGCCAGCAGCACCGGACAGGGCCTCAAAGAGCATTTT. Translated: CASSTGQGLKEHF.

The V call is TRBV19, the J call TRBJ2-2; 8 positions match TRBD1. The CDR3 is 13 amino acids. J gave up 3 bases and V 9 bases, and 3 bases lay outside the gene matches. Germline CDR1 LNHDA, CDR2 SQIVND (reference sequence). As DNA, the CDR3 is TGTGCCAGCAGGACAGGGTACACCGGGGAGCTGTTTTTT. It yields the protein CASRTGYTGELFF.

The genes are TRBV7-9 and TRBJ1-1; 8 nucleotides agree with TRBD1. With V trimmed by 5 bases and J by 7 bases, 12 bases remained unmatched. CDR1 and CDR2 (germline): SEHNR, FQNEAQ (reference sequence). The CDR3 sequence is 15 residues long. In DNA form, the CDR3 reads TGTGCCAGCAGCCAAGCCGAGGGACAGGAGGTTGAAGCTTTCTTT. This gives the protein CASSQAEGQEVEAFF.

Points on this clonotype: Relative to the germline gene, one junction end is altered; a read error may explain this. V gene TRBV4-1 combines with J gene TRBJ2-7; D gene uncertain. The germline gives CDR1 MGHRA, CDR2 YSYEKL. This CDR3 has 15 amino acids. CDR3 bases: TGTGCCAGCAGCCAAGCAAGAGTTGGCTCCTACGAGCAGTACTTC. Protein sequence: CASSQARVGSYEQYF.

The chain is built from TRBV20-1 and TRBJ2-5, with D uncertain. The CDR3 is 13 amino acids. The V and J ends lost 2 bases and 1 base respectively, with 8 bases between them. The germline V gene encodes CDR1 DFQATT and CDR2 SNEGSKA (reference sequence). DNA of the CDR3: TGCAGTGCTAGACTAGTACCCCAAGAGACCCAGTACTTC. Protein sequence: CSARLVPQETQYF.

This clonotype was seen just once. J is TRBJ1-1 and V is TRBV10-3, with D maybe TRBD1 (5 bases). The CDR3 loop spans 16 amino acids. Trimming stripped 6 bases from V and 1 base from J, with 18 bases between. CDR1 is ENHRY and CDR2 is SYGVKD in the germline V gene. The CDR3 loop is CAISTPNPDRNTEAFF. CDR3 DNA: TGTGCCATCAGCACCCCGAATCCCGACAGGAACACTGAAGCTTTCTTT.